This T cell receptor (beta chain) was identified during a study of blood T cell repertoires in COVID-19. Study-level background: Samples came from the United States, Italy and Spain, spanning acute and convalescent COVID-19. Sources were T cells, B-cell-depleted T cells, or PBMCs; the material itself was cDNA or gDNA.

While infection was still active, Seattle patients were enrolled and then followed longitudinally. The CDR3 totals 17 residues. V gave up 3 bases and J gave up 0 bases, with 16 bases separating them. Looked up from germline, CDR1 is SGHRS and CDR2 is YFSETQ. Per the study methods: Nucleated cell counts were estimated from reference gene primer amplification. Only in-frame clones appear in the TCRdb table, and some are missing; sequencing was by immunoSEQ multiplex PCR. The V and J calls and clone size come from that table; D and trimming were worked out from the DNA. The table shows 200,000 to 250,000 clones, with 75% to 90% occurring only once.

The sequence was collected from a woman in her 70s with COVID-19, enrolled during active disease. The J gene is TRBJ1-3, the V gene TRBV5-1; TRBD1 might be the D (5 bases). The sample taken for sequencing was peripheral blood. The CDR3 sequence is CASSSTLGASSGNTIYF. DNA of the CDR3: TGCGCCAGCAGCTCAACCCTAGGGGCCAGCTCTGGAAACACCATATATTTT. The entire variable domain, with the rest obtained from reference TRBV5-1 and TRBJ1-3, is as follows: KAGVTQTPRYLIKTRGQQVTLSCSPISGHRSVSWYQQTPGQGLQFLFEYFSETQRNKGNFPGRFSGRQFSNSRSEMNVSTLELGDSALYLCASSSTLGASSGNTIYFGEGSWLTVV.